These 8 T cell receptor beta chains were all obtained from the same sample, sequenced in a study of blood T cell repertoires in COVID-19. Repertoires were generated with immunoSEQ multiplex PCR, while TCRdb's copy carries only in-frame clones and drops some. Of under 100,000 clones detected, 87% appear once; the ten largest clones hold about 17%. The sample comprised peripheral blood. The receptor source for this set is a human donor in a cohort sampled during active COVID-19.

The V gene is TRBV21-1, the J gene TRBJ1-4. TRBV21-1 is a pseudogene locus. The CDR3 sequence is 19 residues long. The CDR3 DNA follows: TGTGCCAGCAGCAATCATAACGGAGACTTTCTTGCAACTAATGAAAAACTGTTTTTT. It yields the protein CASSNHNGDFLATNEKLFF.

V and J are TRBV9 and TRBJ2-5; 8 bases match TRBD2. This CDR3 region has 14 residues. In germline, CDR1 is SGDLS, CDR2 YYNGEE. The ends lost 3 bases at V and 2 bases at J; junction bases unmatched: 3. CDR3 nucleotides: TGTGCCAGCAGCGCCGGACTAGCTCAAGAGACCCAGTACTTC. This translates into CASSAGLAQETQYF. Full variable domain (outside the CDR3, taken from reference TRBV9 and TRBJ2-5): DSGVTQTPKHLITATGQRVTLRCSPRSGDLSVYWYQQSLDQGLQFLIQYYNGEERAKGNILERFSAQQFPDLHSELNLSSLELGDSALYFCASSAGLAQETQYFGPGTRLLVL.

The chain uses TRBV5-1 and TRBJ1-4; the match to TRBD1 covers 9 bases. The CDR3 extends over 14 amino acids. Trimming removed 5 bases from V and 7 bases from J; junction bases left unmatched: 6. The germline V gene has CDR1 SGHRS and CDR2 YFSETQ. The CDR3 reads CASSSWTGAEKLFF. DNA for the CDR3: TGCGCCAGCAGTTCGTGGACAGGGGCTGAAAAACTGTTTTTT.

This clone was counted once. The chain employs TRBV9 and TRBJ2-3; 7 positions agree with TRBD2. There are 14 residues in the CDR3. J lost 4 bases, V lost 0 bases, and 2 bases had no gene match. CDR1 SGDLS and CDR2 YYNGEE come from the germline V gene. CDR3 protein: CASSVGLAPDTQYF. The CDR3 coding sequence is TGTGCCAGCAGCGTAGGACTAGCCCCAGATACGCAGTATTTT.

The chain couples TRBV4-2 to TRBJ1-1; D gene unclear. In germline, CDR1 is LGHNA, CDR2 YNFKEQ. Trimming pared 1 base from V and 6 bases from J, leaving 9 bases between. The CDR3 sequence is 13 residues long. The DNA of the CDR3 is TGTGCCAGCAGCCAAGCAGGCGTCGCTGAAGCTTTCTTT. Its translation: CASSQAGVAEAFF.

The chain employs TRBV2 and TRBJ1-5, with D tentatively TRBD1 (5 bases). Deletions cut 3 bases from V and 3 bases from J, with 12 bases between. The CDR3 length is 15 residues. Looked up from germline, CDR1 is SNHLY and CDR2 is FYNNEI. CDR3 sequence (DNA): TGTGCCAGCAGTGAGGGGGGGACGGTCAATCAGCCCCAGCATTTT. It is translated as CASSEGGTVNQPQHF.

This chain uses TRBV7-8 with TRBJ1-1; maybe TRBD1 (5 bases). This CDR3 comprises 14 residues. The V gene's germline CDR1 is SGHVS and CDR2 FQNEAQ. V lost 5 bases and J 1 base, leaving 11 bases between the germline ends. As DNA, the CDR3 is TGTGCCAGCAGCGACGGGGGTTCGAACACTGAAGCTTTCTTT. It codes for CASSDGGSNTEAFF.

The CDR3 is CASSLAGGPRDNQPQHF. The CDR3, as DNA: TGTGCCAGCAGCTTGGCGGGGGGGCCAAGGGACAATCAGCCCCAGCATTTT. The chain links TRBV5-8 to TRBJ1-5; tentatively, D is TRBD1 (6 bases). The CDR3 sequence is 17 residues long. Germline CDR1 and CDR2: SGHTS and YDEGEE. The V end lost 0 bases, the J end lost 3 bases, and 16 bases lay between the germline ends.